Included here is one T cell receptor (beta chain) sequence, with context. Germline V lookup: CDR1 MNHGY, CDR2 SAAAGT. The CDR3 contains 16 residues. V was shortened by 5 bases and J by 2 bases, with 19 bases between the two germline ends. The sample is drawn from a study of blood T cell repertoires in COVID-19. Study background: In each case, the material was cDNA or gDNA derived from T cells, B-cell-depleted T cells, or PBMCs.

The protocol was immunoSEQ multiplex PCR, while the TCRdb copy is restricted to in-frame clones and leaves out a portion. The sample includes more than 85,000 clones, about 90% of them seen just once. Sample: peripheral blood. The clonotype was recovered from a man over 45 with active COVID-19. The V and J genes are TRBV6-8 and TRBJ2-7; D gene unclear. Here the CDR3 DNA reads TGTGCCAGCAGTCTCGTACGGGTGAAGGCCCCCTACGAGCAGTACTTC. Encoded protein: CASSLVRVKAPYEQYF.